Listed below are T cell receptor beta chains from one sample, sequenced in a study of OX40 agonist ivuxolimab in advanced cancers. The data were produced by immunoSEQ multiplex PCR, yet TCRdb's version contains in-frame clones alone and is incomplete. The sample comprises about 48,000 clones, about 83% of which are singletons, and roughly 1.2% rests with the top ten. The sequenced sample was CD4+ or CD8+ T cells sorted from blood, obtained in a trial of the OX40 agonist ivuxolimab. Source of these receptors: an adult with an advanced solid tumor such as melanoma, head and neck, liver or kidney cancer. CDR3s include the opening cysteine and the closing phenylalanine or tryptophan. Fields, in order: V gene, clone size, J gene, D gene, CDR3 protein, CDR3 DNA. D genes are given only for firm matches. Clone size is not always given. Where it is, it says once, few, many or a class for expanded clones.

v_call: TRBV28
clone_size: NA
j_call: TRBJ1-1
d_call: TRBD1
cdr3_aa: CASSTSGQGATEAFF
cdr3_nt: TGTGCCAGCAGTACCTCCGGACAGGGGGCAACTGAAGCTTTCTTT

v_call: TRBV2
clone_size: NA
j_call: TRBJ1-1
d_call: TRBD1
cdr3_aa: CASSLAGGGIEAFF
cdr3_nt: TGTGCCAGCAGCTTAGCAGGGGGGGGTATTGAAGCTTTCTTT

v_call: TRBV7-8
clone_size: few
j_call: TRBJ1-1
d_call: NA
cdr3_aa: CASSLGWGMIAKNLMNTEAFF
cdr3_nt: TGTGCCAGCAGCTTAGGATGGGGGATGATTGCCAAGAACCTCATGAACACTGAAGCTTTCTTT

v_call: TRBV7-2
clone_size: NA
j_call: TRBJ2-7
d_call: NA
cdr3_aa: CASSLEPGRSYEQYF
cdr3_nt: TGTGCCAGCAGCTTAGAGCCAGGGCGCTCCTACGAGCAGTACTTC

v_call: TRBV6-5
clone_size: few
j_call: TRBJ2-7
d_call: NA
cdr3_aa: CASRSGPYEQYF
cdr3_nt: TGTGCCAGCAGAAGCGGCCCCTACGAGCAGTACTTC

v_call: TRBV4-3
clone_size: NA
j_call: TRBJ2-7
d_call: TRBD1
cdr3_aa: CASSQVAGPGGYEQYF
cdr3_nt: TGCGCCAGCAGCCAGGTTGCTGGGCCAGGGGGCTACGAGCAGTACTTC

v_call: TRBV9
clone_size: few
j_call: TRBJ1-1
d_call: TRBD1
cdr3_aa: CASSVDGQGRTEAFF
cdr3_nt: TGTGCCAGCAGCGTAGATGGACAGGGGAGGACTGAAGCTTTCTTT

v_call: TRBV18
clone_size: NA
j_call: TRBJ2-7
d_call: NA
cdr3_aa: CASSPPAGRGAEEQYF
cdr3_nt: TGTGCCAGCTCACCACCTGCGGGACGGGGGGCGGAAGAGCAGTACTTC

v_call: TRBV7-2
clone_size: NA
j_call: TRBJ2-3
d_call: NA
cdr3_aa: CASSLAGQSTQYF
cdr3_nt: TGTGCCAGCAGCTTGGCAGGGCAGTCCACGCAGTATTTT

v_call: TRBV4-3
clone_size: NA
j_call: TRBJ1-4
d_call: NA
cdr3_aa: CASSRVGGQPGEKLFF
cdr3_nt: TGCGCCAGCAGCCGCGTGGGAGGCCAGCCGGGTGAAAAACTGTTTTTT

v_call: TRBV6-5
clone_size: NA
j_call: TRBJ2-5
d_call: NA
cdr3_aa: CASSRDGPETQYF
cdr3_nt: TGTGCCAGCAGCAGGGACGGGCCGGAGACCCAGTACTTC

v_call: TRBV2
clone_size: NA
j_call: TRBJ2-6
d_call: TRBD1
cdr3_aa: CASRGLDRGLAGANVLTF
cdr3_nt: TGTGCCAGCAGGGGTCTGGACAGGGGTTTGGCGGGGGCCAACGTCCTGACTTTC

v_call: TRBV18
clone_size: NA
j_call: TRBJ2-1
d_call: NA
cdr3_aa: CASSSETLYNEQFF
cdr3_nt: TGTGCCAGCTCATCCGAGACCTTGTACAATGAGCAGTTCTTC

v_call: TRBV6-1
clone_size: NA
j_call: TRBJ1-6
d_call: NA
cdr3_aa: CASSARDLAYNSPLHF
cdr3_nt: TGTGCCAGCAGTGCCAGGGACCTAGCCTATAATTCACCCCTCCACTTT

v_call: TRBV21-1
clone_size: NA
j_call: TRBJ2-7
d_call: NA
cdr3_aa: CASSKAGSSYEQYF
cdr3_nt: TGTGCCAGCAGCAAGGCGGGGTCCTCCTACGAGCAGTACTTC

v_call: TRBV4-3
clone_size: few
j_call: TRBJ1-5
d_call: NA
cdr3_aa: CASLRGGDQPQHF
cdr3_nt: TGCGCCAGCTTAAGGGGGGGAGACCAGCCCCAGCATTTT

v_call: TRBV7-2
clone_size: NA
j_call: TRBJ1-2
d_call: NA
cdr3_aa: CASSPSDGYTF
cdr3_nt: TGTGCCAGCAGCCCCTCAGATGGCTACACCTTC

v_call: TRBV18
clone_size: NA
j_call: TRBJ2-1
d_call: NA
cdr3_aa: CASSPPGASGPYNEQFF
cdr3_nt: TGTGCCAGCTCACCACCGGGGGCCAGCGGTCCCTACAATGAGCAGTTCTTC